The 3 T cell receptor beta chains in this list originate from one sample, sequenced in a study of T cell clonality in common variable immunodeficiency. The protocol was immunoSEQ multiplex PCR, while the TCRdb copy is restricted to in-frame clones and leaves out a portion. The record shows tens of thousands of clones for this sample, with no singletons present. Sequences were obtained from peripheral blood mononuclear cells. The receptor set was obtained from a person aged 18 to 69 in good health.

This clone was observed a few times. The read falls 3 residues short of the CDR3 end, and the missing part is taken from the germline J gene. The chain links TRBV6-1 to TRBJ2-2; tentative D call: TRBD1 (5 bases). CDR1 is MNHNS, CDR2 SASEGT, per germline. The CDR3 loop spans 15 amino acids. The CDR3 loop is CASSEFPDTNSPLFF. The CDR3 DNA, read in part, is TGTGCCAGCAGTGAATTCCCGGACACCAATTCACCG.

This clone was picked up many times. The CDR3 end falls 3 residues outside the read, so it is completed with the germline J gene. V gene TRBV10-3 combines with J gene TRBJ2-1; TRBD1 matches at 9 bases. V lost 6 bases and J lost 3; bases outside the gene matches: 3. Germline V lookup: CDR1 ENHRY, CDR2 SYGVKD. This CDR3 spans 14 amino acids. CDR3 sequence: CAISGDRDYNEQFF. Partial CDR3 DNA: TGTGCCATCAGCGGGGACAGGGACTACAATGAG.

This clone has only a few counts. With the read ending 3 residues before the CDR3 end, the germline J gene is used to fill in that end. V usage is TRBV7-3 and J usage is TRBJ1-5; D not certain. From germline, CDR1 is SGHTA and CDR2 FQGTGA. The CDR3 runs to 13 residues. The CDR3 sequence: CASSLRHTDPQHF. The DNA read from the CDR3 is TGTGCCAGCAGCTTGAGACACACAGATCCC.